This TCR beta chain stems from a study of blood T cell repertoires in COVID-19. V lost 10 bases to trimming and J lost 8 bases, with 20 bases between them. There are 14 residues in the CDR3. Germline CDR1 reads LNHDA; CDR2 reads SQIVND (reference sequence). Seattle enrolled patients during active infection and tracked them longitudinally. Using immunoSEQ multiplex PCR, the repertoire was profiled, and TCRdb retains in-frame clones only, with some absent. The sample consists of tens of thousands of clones, 88% of them appearing once. The sample comprised peripheral blood. The sequence derives from a woman aged 55-75 years with COVID-19, enrolled during active disease. The chain carries TRBV19 and TRBJ1-4, with D possibly being TRBD1 (5 bases). The CDR3 nucleotides read TGTGCCACCGCACGGGACTCCGAGGGCGAAAAACTGTTTTTT. Its translation: CATARDSEGEKLFF.